The source of this T cell receptor (beta chain) is a study of CD8 T cells in ankylosing spondylitis. This clonotype was counted between two and nine times. Antigen: not known. The ends lost 4 bases at V and 5 bases at J; junction bases unmatched: 6. CDR1 is SQVTM, CDR2 ANQGSEA, per germline. The CDR3 sequence is 14 residues long. TCRdb re-analysed the 5' RACE reads in MiXCR, keeping a single row per CDR3 protein. The sample records under 200,000 distinct CDR3 sequences, 10% to 15% being singletons. General observations from the study: Characteristic of ankylosing spondylitis blood, it appeared, was a TCR beta motif comprising about eight highly homologous variants. Both synovial fluid and blood in reactive arthritis had previously been reported to carry some motif variants. Disease-linked clones bore a CD8+ phenotype, appearing relatively rarely in peripheral blood.

Sequenced material: blood, either unsorted or a sorted T cell fraction (not recorded which). J is TRBJ1-1 and V is TRBV29-1; 11 bases align to TRBD1. This sequence was found in a female donor with ankylosing spondylitis or in good health (not recorded which). The DNA of the CDR3 is TGCAGCGTTGCGGGAGGGACAGGGGGGACTGAAGCTTTCTTT. This encodes CSVAGGTGGTEAFF.